This T cell receptor beta chain was profiled in a study of blood T cell repertoires in COVID-19. Study context: Both acute and convalescent COVID-19 samples were obtained from the United States, Italy and Spain. Sources were T cells, B-cell-depleted T cells, or PBMCs; the material itself was cDNA or gDNA.

Per the germline V gene, CDR1 is MNHEY and CDR2 is SVGAGI. V lost 7 bases and J lost 5, with 18 bases in between. The CDR3 loop spans 15 amino acids. The authors' processing: The authors estimated nucleated cell counts from reference gene primer amplification. TCRdb keeps only in-frame clones here, not all; method: immunoSEQ multiplex PCR. From that table come the V and J calls and clone size; the DNA was used to work out D and trimming. The sample has about 240,000 clones, around 83% seen once. Sequenced: peripheral blood. The sequence derives from a man aged 30-40 years who had recovered from COVID-19. The chain combines TRBV6-5 with TRBJ1-5, with D maybe TRBD1 (5 bases). The CDR3 DNA sequence: TGTGCCAGCATGGTCTCGGGGGGGAGAGATCAGCCCCAGCATTTT. It encodes CASMVSGGRDQPQHF.